Each of the 24 T cell receptor beta chains below was sequenced from the same sample in a study of CD8 T cells in ankylosing spondylitis. General study results and limits: A TCR beta motif made of fewer than ten highly homologous variants seemed typical of ankylosing spondylitis blood.

No antigen has been assigned to these receptors. TCRdb reprocessed the 5' RACE reads via MiXCR and lists one record per CDR3 protein. The table lists over 700,000 distinct CDR3 sequences, over 15% of them singletons. Sequenced: blood, either unsorted or a sorted T cell fraction (not recorded which). These receptor sequences come from a male donor with ankylosing spondylitis.

This clonotype was seen more than once but under ten times. V usage is TRBV24-1 and J usage is TRBJ2-1; possibly TRBD1 for D (6 bases). The CDR3 sequence is 16 residues long. V lost 4 bases to trimming and J lost 2 bases, with 14 bases between them. The germline V gene encodes CDR1 KGHDR and CDR2 SFDVKD. The CDR3 DNA follows: TGTGCCACCAGTGACCCCAGGGGAAGACCCTACAATGAGCAGTTCTTC. This encodes CATSDPRGRPYNEQFF.

This rearrangement joins TRBV30 to TRBJ2-1, with D possibly being TRBD1 (6 bases). Trimming shortened V by 0 bases and J by 3 bases, and 12 bases separated the two germline ends. The CDR3 extends over 15 amino acids. Germline assignment: CDR1 GTSNPN and CDR2 SVGIG (reference sequence). CDR3: CAWSVRQGRYNEQFF. The CDR3 nucleotides read TGTGCCTGGAGTGTACGGCAGGGGCGCTACAATGAGCAGTTCTTC.

The V gene is TRBV28, the J gene TRBJ2-7; the D gene is possibly TRBD1 (6 bases). This CDR3 contains 14 residues. V lost 3 bases and J lost 2, with 11 bases in between. Looked up from germline, CDR1 is MDHEN and CDR2 is SYDVKM. The CDR3 nucleotides are TGTGCCAGCAGTTTGGGGGCGGCCCCCTACGAGCAGTACTTC. Amino acid sequence: CASSLGAAPYEQYF. Looking up the rest from reference TRBV28 and TRBJ2-7 gives the full variable domain: DVKVTQSSRYLVKRTGEKVFLECVQDMDHENMFWYRQDPGLGLRLIYFSYDVKMKEKGDIPEGYSVSREKKERFSLILESASTNQTSMYLCASSLGAAPYEQYFGPGTRLTVT.

This clonotype was counted only a few times. The CDR3 coding sequence is TGTGCCAGCAGCTTACGCGGTTCGACAGGGGCCACCGGGGAGCTGTTTTTT. It yields the protein CASSLRGSTGATGELFF. This chain joins TRBV7-9 and TRBJ2-2; 8 bases agree with TRBD1. The length of the CDR3 is 17 residues. V gave up 2 bases and J gave up 4 bases; unmatched junction bases: 9. Germline loops: CDR1 SEHNR, CDR2 FQNEAQ (reference sequence).

The rearrangement joins TRBV7-6 to TRBJ2-2; TRBD2 agrees at 8 bases. The germline V gene encodes CDR1 SGHVS and CDR2 FNYEAQ. Germline trimming cut 1 base from V and 8 bases from J; bases unmatched to any gene: 21. The CDR3 consists of 20 residues. As DNA, the CDR3 is TGTGCCAGCAGCTTAGGCCTGTACGGCGGGGGGCCTCCTTTCCGGGGGGAGCTGTTTTTT. Protein product: CASSLGLYGGGPPFRGELFF.

The chain couples TRBV25-1 to TRBJ1-2; 7 positions match TRBD1. Germline V gene data show CDR1 as MGHDK and CDR2 as SYGVNS. The CDR3 sequence is 14 residues long. V gave up 7 bases and J gave up 3 bases; unmatched junction bases: 8. The CDR3 nucleotides are TGTGCCAGCACTGAGGCAGGGGGAGACTATGGCTACACCTTC. The encoded protein is CASTEAGGDYGYTF.

The chain has TRBV27 and TRBJ1-2; D unclear. The CDR3 consists of 14 residues. The V gene's germline CDR1 is MNHEY and CDR2 SMNVEV (reference sequence). V lost 3 bases, J lost 0 bases, and 8 bases lay in between. The CDR3 sequence is CASSFSPPNYGYTF. In DNA form, the CDR3 reads TGTGCCAGCAGTTTTTCCCCCCCTAACTATGGCTACACCTTC.

This chain links TRBV29-1 with TRBJ2-5; the D is unclear. The CDR3 is 15 residues long. V gave up 3 bases and J gave up 1 base, with 15 bases separating them. In germline, CDR1 is SQVTM, CDR2 ANQGSEA. The CDR3 protein is CSVEGLGRGQETQYF. The CDR3 region has the DNA TGCAGCGTTGAGGGCCTAGGGCGAGGCCAAGAGACCCAGTACTTC.

This chain joins TRBV5-1 and TRBJ2-5, with D tentatively TRBD1 (5 bases). The CDR3 totals 16 residues. Germline-derived CDR1 and CDR2 are SGHRS and YFSETQ. Trimming removed 0 bases from V and 0 bases from J, with 12 bases in between. In nucleotides, the CDR3 is TGCGCCAGCAGCTTGGCGTTTTCAGGGAACCAAGAGACCCAGTACTTC. It encodes CASSLAFSGNQETQYF.

The genes are TRBV6-5 and TRBJ1-2; possible D gene TRBD1, 5 bases. Trimming removed 4 bases from V and 3 bases from J, with 15 bases in between. The CDR3 loop spans 15 amino acids. Per the germline V gene, CDR1 is MNHEY and CDR2 is SVGAGI. This CDR3 reads CASSSGPPEDYGYTF. The CDR3 coding sequence is TGTGCCAGCAGTTCAGGGCCCCCAGAAGACTATGGCTACACCTTC.

This clonotype was seen a few times. This chain joins TRBV12-3 or TRBV12-4 and TRBJ2-4; no clear D. The length of the CDR3 is 14 residues. V was cut by 3 bases and J by 2 bases, with 8 bases left in between. This CDR3 reads CASSFGLPKNIQYF. Written as DNA, the CDR3 is TGTGCCAGCAGTTTCGGGTTGCCCAAAAACATTCAGTACTTC.

The table lists this clonotype with a few counts. This chain links TRBV5-1 with TRBJ1-1; no firm D call. The CDR3 covers 15 residues. Trimming removed 3 bases from V and 4 bases from J, with 16 bases in between. Germline V gives CDR1 SGHRS, CDR2 YFSETQ. CDR3 in DNA: TGCGCCAGCAGCTCGGGGAGGACGATCGGCACTGAAGCTTTCTTT. This codes for CASSSGRTIGTEAFF.

With respect to this clonotype: At one end the junction does not follow the germline gene, possibly because of a read error. The V and J genes are TRBV3-1 and TRBJ2-7; D might be TRBD1 or TRBD2, each matching 6 bases. This CDR3 has 15 amino acids. Germline V CDR1 and CDR2: LGHDT, YNNKEL (reference sequence). The DNA of the CDR3 is TGTGCCAGCTGCCAGTACGGGGGCAGGGACTACGAGCAGTACTTC. It translates to CASCQYGGRDYEQYF.

This rearrangement joins TRBV12-3 or TRBV12-4 to TRBJ1-2; D possibly corresponds to TRBD1 (6 bases). The CDR3 contains 13 residues. Deletions cut 5 bases from V and 5 bases from J, with 12 bases between. The chain's CDR3 is CASSPGEAYGYTF. In nucleotides, the CDR3 is TGTGCCAGCAGTCCAGGGGAAGCTTATGGCTACACCTTC.

The chain links TRBV6-4 to TRBJ1-2; 7 bases map to TRBD1. This CDR3 region has 15 residues. Germline-derived CDR1 and CDR2 are MRHNA and SNTAGT. V dropped 3 bases and J dropped 3; count of bases not matched to a gene: 7. CDR3: CASSDPRGEDYGYTF. CDR3 nucleotides: TGTGCCAGCAGTGATCCCAGGGGGGAAGACTATGGCTACACCTTC.

This clonotype was counted only a few times. V usage is TRBV6-5 and J usage is TRBJ2-5; a weak D match, TRBD2 (7 bases). With 4 bases removed from V and 2 bases from J, the gap between germline ends came to 17 bases. From germline, CDR1 is MNHEY and CDR2 SVGAGI. The CDR3 is 16 amino acids. In DNA, the CDR3 is TGTGCCAGCAGTTTCCCTTTGGGGGGGCCACAAGAGACCCAGTACTTC. Residues: CASSFPLGGPQETQYF.

The table lists this clonotype with many counts. The chain is built from TRBV12-3 or TRBV12-4 and TRBJ1-1; the D gene is possibly TRBD1 (6 bases). V lost 3 bases and J 3 bases, leaving 11 bases between the germline ends. The CDR3 contains 14 residues. CDR3 protein: CASSLRGGYTEAFF. CDR3 sequence (DNA): TGTGCCAGCAGTTTGAGGGGGGGTTACACTGAAGCTTTCTTT.

V usage is TRBV20-1 and J usage is TRBJ2-7; no clear D gene. This CDR3 has 12 residues. Germline CDR1 reads DFQATT; CDR2 reads SNEGSKA (reference sequence). V was clipped by 4 bases and J by 0 bases, with 7 bases between them. The CDR3 DNA follows: TGCAGTGCTATTAAGGCCTCCTACGAGCAGTACTTC. This translates into CSAIKASYEQYF.

This clonotype was recorded at least ten times. J is TRBJ2-7 and V is TRBV12-3 or TRBV12-4; tentative D call: TRBD1 (6 bases). Trimming removed 2 bases at V and 4 bases at J, with 21 bases between. This CDR3 region has 17 residues. The CDR3 is CASSLRDTDHPFYEQYF. The CDR3 region has the DNA TGTGCCAGCAGTTTACGGGACACTGATCACCCCTTTTACGAGCAGTACTTC.

This sequence joins TRBV6-5 and TRBJ2-3, with 10 bases aligning to TRBD2. The V gene end was trimmed by 0 bases and the J gene end by 6 bases; junction bases not matched to a gene: 9. The CDR3 consists of 17 residues. Per germline, CDR1 MNHEY and CDR2 SVGAGI. In nucleotides, the CDR3 is TGTGCCAGCAGTTACTCGAGCCTAGCGGGAGTAACGGATACGCAGTATTTT. Protein product: CASSYSSLAGVTDTQYF.

In its sample, this clonotype was seen a few times. This chain connects TRBV7-2 to TRBJ1-1, with D unclear. The CDR3 has 15 amino acids. Germline assignment: CDR1 SGHTA and CDR2 FQGNSA. Deletions cut 7 bases from V and 7 bases from J, with 22 bases between. CDR3 in amino acids: CASIMVRAGRNEAFF. Written as DNA, the CDR3 is TGTGCCAGCATAATGGTACGGGCGGGGAGGAATGAAGCTTTCTTT.

This clonotype was seen at least ten times. The rearrangement uses TRBV5-1 and TRBJ2-6; D not certain. CDR1 and CDR2 (germline): SGHRS, YFSETQ. This CDR3 comprises 14 residues. The V end was cut by 3 bases, the J end by 1 base, with 5 bases between. CDR3 DNA sequence: TGCGCCAGCAGCTCCAGGTCTGGGGCCAACGTCCTGACTTTC. It codes for CASSSRSGANVLTF.

The CDR3 spells CASSFDRGRRGGGNTEAFF. The CDR3 DNA is TGCGCCAGCAGCTTTGACAGGGGGAGACGGGGAGGGGGAAACACTGAAGCTTTCTTT. This chain joins TRBV5-1 and TRBJ1-1; 9 bases are shared with TRBD1. J was trimmed by 2 bases and V by 2 bases; bases with no gene match: 16. The CDR3 contains 19 residues. CDR1 SGHRS and CDR2 YFSETQ come from the germline V gene.

This chain uses TRBV5-1 with TRBJ2-3; D gene uncertain. The CDR3 runs to 13 residues. Germline V gives CDR1 SGHRS, CDR2 YFSETQ. V shed 4 bases and J shed 4 bases, with 10 bases lying between them. The CDR3 DNA follows: TGCGCCAGCAGCGCCGAAGGCGCAGATACGCAGTATTTT. As protein: CASSAEGADTQYF.